A selection of T cell receptor beta chains follows, all from one sample in a study of blood T cell repertoires in COVID-19. Measured with immunoSEQ multiplex PCR; TCRdb has only the in-frame clones, and not every one. Among 100,000 to 150,000 clones listed, roughly 88% were seen once. What was sequenced was peripheral blood. The receptors derive from a man aged 70-80 years with active COVID-19. Both conserved end residues are trimmed from each CDR3.

j_gene	v_gene	CDR3aa
TRBJ2-3	TRBV5-4	ASSFGGRAVDTQY
TRBJ2-1	TRBV25-1	ASSDGTSGNEQF
TRBJ2-7	TRBV20-1	SARDPDEQY
TRBJ2-3	TRBV6-1	ASSDAGGTDTQY
TRBJ1-4	TRBV9	ASSYGEGKDEKLF
TRBJ1-2	TRBV12-3/TRBV12-4	ASSRGTNYGYT
TRBJ2-1	TRBV7-3	ASSTAGTSYNEQF
TRBJ1-5	TRBV19	ASSIQGARGQPQH
TRBJ1-2	TRBV5-3	ARSLRRTGIGYT
TRBJ2-1	TRBV27	ASSTPGTSNNEQF
TRBJ2-1	TRBV5-1	ASSSTGTSGSYEQF
TRBJ2-3	TRBV5-1	ASSSLTSGNTDTQY
TRBJ1-5	TRBV28	ASTKRGGRNQPQH
TRBJ2-5	TRBV19	ASRAGQETQY
TRBJ2-2	TRBV6-6	ASSYSKQGYTGELF
TRBJ1-5	TRBV13	ASSRRDRGQYQPQH
TRBJ2-1	TRBV5-1	ASSSQGGEQF
TRBJ1-1	TRBV29-1	SVGQGDTEAF